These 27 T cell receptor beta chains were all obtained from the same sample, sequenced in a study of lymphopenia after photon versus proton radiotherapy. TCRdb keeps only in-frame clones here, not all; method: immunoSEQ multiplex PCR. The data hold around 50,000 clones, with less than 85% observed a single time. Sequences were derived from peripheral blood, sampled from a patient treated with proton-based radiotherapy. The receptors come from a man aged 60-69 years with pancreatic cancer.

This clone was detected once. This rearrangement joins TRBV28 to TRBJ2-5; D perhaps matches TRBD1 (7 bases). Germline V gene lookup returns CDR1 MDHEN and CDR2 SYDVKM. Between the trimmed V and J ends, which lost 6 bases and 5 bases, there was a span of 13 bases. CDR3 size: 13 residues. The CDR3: CASRPRGAETQYF. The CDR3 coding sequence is TGTGCCAGCAGACCCAGGGGGGCTGAGACCCAGTACTTC.

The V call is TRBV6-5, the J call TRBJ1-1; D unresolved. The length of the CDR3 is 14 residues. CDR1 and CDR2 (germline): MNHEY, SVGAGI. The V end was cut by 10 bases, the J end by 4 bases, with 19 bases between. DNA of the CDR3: TGTGCCACCCTCCTTGACCCGGGGAGCACTGAAGCTTTCTTT. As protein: CATLLDPGSTEAFF.

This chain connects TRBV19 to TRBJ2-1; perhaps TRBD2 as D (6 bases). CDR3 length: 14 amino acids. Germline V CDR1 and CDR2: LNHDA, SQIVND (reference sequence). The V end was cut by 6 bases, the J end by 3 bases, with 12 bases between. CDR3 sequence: CASRGTPGYNEQFF. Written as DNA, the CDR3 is TGTGCCAGTAGGGGGACTCCCGGCTACAATGAGCAGTTCTTC.

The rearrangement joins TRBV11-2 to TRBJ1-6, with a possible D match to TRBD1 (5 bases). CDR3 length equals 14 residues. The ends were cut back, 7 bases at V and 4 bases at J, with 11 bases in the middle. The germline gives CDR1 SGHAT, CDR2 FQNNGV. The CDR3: CASTLQVYNSPLHF. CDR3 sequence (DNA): TGTGCCAGCACCCTACAGGTTTATAATTCACCCCTCCACTTT.

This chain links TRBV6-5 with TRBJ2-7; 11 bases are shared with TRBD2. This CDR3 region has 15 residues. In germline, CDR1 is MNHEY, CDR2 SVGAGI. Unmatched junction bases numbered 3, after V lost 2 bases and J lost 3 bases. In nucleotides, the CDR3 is TGTGCCAGCAGTTACAGACTAGCGGGATTCTACGAGCAGTACTTC. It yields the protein CASSYRLAGFYEQYF.

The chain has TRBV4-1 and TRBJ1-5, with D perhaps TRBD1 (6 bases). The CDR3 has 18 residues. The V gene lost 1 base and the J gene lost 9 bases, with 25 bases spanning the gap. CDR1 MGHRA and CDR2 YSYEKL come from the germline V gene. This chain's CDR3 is CASSQGALGLGAHSPQHF. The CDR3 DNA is TGCGCCAGCAGCCAAGGAGCATTAGGTTTGGGGGCCCATTCGCCCCAGCATTTT.

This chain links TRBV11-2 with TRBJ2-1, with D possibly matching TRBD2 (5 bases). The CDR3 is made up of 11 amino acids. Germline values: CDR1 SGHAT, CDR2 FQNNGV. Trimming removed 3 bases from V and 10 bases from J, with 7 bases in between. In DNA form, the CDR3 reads TGTGCCAGCAGCTTGCGCGGGGAGCAGTTCTTC. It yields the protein CASSLRGEQFF.

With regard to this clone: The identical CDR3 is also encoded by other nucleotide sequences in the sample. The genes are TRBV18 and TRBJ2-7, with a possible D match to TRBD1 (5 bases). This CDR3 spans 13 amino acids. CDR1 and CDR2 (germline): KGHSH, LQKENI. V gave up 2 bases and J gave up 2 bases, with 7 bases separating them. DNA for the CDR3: TGTGCCAGCTCACCAGACAGAACCTACGAGCAGTACTTC. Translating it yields CASSPDRTYEQYF.

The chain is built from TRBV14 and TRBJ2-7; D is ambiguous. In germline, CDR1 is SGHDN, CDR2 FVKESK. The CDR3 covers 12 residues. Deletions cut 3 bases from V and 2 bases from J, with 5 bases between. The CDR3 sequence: CASSHGTYEQYF. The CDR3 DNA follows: TGTGCCAGCAGCCACGGTACCTACGAGCAGTACTTC. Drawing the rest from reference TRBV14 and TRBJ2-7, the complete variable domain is EAGVTQFPSHSVIEKGQTVTLRCDPISGHDNLYWYRRVMGKEIKFLLHFVKESKQDESGMPNNRFLAERTGGTYSTLKVQPAELEDSGVYFCASSHGTYEQYFGPGTRLTVT.

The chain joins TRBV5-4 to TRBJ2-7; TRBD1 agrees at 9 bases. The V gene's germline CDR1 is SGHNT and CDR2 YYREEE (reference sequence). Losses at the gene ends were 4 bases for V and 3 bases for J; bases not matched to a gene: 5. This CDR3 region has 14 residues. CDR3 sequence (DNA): TGTGCCAGCAGCAATCCGGGACAGGGCTACGAGCAGTACTTC. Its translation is CASSNPGQGYEQYF.

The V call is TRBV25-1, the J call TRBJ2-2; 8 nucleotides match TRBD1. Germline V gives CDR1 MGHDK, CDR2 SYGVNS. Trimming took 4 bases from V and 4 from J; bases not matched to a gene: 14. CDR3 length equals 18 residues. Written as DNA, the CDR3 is TGTGCCAGCAGTGGACCCATGGGGCAGGGGGCCGGCACCGGGGAGCTGTTTTTT. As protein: CASSGPMGQGAGTGELFF.

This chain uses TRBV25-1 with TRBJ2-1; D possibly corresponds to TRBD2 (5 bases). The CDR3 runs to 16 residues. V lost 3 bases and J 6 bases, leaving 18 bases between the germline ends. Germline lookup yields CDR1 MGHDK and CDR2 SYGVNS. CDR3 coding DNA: TGTGCCAGCAGTGACCAGCCCGGGATGACCGGCAATGAGCAGTTCTTC. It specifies CASSDQPGMTGNEQFF.

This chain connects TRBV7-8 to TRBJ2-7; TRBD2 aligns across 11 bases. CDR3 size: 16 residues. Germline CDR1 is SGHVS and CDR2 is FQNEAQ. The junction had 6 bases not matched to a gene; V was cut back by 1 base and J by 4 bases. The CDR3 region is CASSLGWASGRYEQYF. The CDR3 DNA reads TGTGCCAGCAGCTTAGGTTGGGCTAGCGGGAGGTACGAGCAGTACTTC.

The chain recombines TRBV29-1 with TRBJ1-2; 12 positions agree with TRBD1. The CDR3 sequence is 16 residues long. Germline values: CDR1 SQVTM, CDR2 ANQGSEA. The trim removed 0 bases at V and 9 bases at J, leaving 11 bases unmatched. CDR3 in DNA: TGCAGCGTTGAAGATGGGACAGGGGGCTTCTTGGGCAGCTACACCTTC. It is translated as CSVEDGTGGFLGSYTF.

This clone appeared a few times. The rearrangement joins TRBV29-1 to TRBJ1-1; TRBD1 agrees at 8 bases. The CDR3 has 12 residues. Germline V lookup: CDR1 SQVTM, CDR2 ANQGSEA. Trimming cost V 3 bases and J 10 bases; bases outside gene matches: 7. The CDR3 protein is CSVDRTGKAAFF. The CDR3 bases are TGCAGCGTTGACCGGACAGGGAAGGCAGCTTTCTTT.

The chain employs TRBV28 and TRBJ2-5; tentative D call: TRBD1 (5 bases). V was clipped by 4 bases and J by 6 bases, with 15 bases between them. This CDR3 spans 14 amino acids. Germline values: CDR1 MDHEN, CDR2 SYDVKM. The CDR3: CASSSQGGGKTQYF. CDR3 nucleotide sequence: TGTGCCAGCAGTTCCCAGGGTGGTGGGAAGACCCAGTACTTC.

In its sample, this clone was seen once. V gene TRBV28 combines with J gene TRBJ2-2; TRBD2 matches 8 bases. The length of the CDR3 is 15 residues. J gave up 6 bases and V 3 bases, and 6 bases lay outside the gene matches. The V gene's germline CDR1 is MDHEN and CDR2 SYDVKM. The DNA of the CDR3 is TGTGCCAGCAGTTTCCAGCGGGAGATTCCCGGGGAGCTGTTTTTT. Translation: CASSFQREIPGELFF.

The CDR3 region is CASSLYQGGGLRGEKLFF. The CDR3 DNA reads as TGTGCCAGCAGTTTATATCAGGGAGGGGGATTGCGTGGTGAAAAACTGTTTTTT. This chain links TRBV28 with TRBJ1-4; D is perhaps TRBD1 (6 bases). The V gene's germline CDR1 is MDHEN and CDR2 SYDVKM. V was clipped by 1 base and J by 7 bases, with 22 bases between them. The CDR3 loop spans 18 amino acids.

The CDR3: CASSELTGEVEKLFF. In DNA form, the CDR3 reads TGTGCCAGCAGTGAGTTGACAGGGGAAGTTGAAAAACTGTTTTTT. The J gene is TRBJ1-4, the V gene TRBV25-1; 8 bases agree with TRBD1. The CDR3 spans 15 residues. Trimming at V came to 3 bases and at J to 7 bases, leaving 7 bases not matched to a gene. Germline loops: CDR1 MGHDK, CDR2 SYGVNS.

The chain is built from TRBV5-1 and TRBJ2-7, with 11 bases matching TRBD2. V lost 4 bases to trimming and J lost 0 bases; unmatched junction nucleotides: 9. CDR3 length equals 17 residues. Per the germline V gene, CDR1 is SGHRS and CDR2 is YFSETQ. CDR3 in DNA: TGCGCCAGCAGCCAGGGACTAGCGGTTAGTAGCTCCTACGAGCAGTACTTC. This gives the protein CASSQGLAVSSSYEQYF.

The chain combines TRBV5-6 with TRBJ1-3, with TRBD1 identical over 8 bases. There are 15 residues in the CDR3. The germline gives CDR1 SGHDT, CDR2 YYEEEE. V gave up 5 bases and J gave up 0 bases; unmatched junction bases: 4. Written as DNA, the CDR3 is TGTGCCAGCAGTATTGACAGGGGCTCTGGAAACACCATATATTTT. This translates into CASSIDRGSGNTIYF.

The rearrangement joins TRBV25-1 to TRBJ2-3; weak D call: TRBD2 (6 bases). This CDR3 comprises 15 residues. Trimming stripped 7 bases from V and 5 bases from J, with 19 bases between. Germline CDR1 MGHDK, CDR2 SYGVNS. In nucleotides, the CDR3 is TGTGCCAGCAAGTCCGTAGCCACGGGGGTAGATACGCAGTATTTT. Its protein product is CASKSVATGVDTQYF.

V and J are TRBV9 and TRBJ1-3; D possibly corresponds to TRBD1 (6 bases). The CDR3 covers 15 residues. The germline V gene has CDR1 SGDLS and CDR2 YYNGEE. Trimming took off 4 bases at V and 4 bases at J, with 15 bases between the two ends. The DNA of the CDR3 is TGTGCCAGCAGCTTCTCGCAGGGGCACGGAAACACCATATATTTT. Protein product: CASSFSQGHGNTIYF. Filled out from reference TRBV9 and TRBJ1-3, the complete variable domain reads DSGVTQTPKHLITATGQRVTLRCSPRSGDLSVYWYQQSLDQGLQFLIQYYNGEERAKGNILERFSAQQFPDLHSELNLSSLELGDSALYFCASSFSQGHGNTIYFGEGSWLTVV.

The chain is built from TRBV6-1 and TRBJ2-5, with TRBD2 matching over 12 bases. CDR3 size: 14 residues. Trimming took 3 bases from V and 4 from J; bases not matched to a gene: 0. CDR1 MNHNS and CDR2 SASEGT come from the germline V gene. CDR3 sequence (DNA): TGTGCCAGCAGTGAGACTAGCGGGAGAGAGACCCAGTACTTC. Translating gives CASSETSGRETQYF.

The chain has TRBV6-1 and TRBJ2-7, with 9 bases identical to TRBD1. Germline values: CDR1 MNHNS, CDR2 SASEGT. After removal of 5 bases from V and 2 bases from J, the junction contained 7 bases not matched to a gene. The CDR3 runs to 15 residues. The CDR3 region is CASSKEQGATYEQYF. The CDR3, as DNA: TGTGCCAGCAGTAAGGAACAGGGGGCGACCTACGAGCAGTACTTC.

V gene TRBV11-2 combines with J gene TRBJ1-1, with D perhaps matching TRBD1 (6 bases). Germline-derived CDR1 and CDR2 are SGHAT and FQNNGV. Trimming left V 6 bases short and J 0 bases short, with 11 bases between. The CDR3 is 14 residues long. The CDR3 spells CASRPQGMNTEAFF. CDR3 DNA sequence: TGTGCCAGCAGGCCCCAGGGGATGAACACTGAAGCTTTCTTT.

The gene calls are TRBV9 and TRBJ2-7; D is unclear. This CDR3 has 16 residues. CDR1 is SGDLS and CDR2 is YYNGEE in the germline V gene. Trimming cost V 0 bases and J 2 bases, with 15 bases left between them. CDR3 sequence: CASSVEGGSWPYEQYF. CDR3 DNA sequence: TGTGCCAGCAGCGTAGAGGGCGGATCCTGGCCCTACGAGCAGTACTTC.